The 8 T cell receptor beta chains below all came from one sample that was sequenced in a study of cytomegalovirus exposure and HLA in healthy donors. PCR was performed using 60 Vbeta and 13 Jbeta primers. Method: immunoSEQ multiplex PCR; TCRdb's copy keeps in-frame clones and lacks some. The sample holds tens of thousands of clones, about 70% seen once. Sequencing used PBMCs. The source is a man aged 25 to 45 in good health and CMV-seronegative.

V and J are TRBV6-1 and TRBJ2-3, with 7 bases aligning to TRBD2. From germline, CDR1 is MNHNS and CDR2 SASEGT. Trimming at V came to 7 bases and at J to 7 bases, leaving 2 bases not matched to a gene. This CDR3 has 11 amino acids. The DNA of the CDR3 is TGTGCCAGCACGGGAGGAAATACGCAGTATTTT. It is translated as CASTGGNTQYF.

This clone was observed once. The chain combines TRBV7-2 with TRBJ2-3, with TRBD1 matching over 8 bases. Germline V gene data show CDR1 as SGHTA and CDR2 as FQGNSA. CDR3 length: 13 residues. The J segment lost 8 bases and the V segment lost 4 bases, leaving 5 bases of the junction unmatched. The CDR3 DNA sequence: TGTGCCAGCAGCTATCAGGGGGCGCCTACGCAGTATTTT. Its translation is CASSYQGAPTQYF.

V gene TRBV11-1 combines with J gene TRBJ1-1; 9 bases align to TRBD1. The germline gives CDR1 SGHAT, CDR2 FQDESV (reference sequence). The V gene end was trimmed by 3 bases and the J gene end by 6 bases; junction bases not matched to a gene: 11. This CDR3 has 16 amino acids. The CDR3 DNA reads TGTGCCAGCAGCTTTCCCGGGACAGGGACGGTTGCTGAAGCTTTCTTT. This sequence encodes CASSFPGTGTVAEAFF.

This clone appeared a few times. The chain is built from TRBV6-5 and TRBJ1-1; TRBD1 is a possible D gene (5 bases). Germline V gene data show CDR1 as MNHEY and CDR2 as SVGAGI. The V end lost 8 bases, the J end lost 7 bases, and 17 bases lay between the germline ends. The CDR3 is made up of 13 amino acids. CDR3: CASRGGSEGEAFF. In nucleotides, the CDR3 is TGTGCCAGCCGCGGGGGGAGTGAGGGTGAAGCTTTCTTT.

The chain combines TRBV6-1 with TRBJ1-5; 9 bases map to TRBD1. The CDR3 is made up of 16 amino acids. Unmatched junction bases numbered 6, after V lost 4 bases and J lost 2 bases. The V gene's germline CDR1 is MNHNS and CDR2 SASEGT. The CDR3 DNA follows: TGTGCCAGCAGTGGGACAGGGGACAAGGGCAATCAGCCCCAGCATTTT. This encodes CASSGTGDKGNQPQHF.

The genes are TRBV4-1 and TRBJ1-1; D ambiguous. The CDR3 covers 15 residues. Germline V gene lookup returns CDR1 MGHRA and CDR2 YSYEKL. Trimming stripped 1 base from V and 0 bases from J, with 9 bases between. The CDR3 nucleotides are TGCGCCAGCAGCCAAGCCCAGAACATGAACACTGAAGCTTTCTTT. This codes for CASSQAQNMNTEAFF.

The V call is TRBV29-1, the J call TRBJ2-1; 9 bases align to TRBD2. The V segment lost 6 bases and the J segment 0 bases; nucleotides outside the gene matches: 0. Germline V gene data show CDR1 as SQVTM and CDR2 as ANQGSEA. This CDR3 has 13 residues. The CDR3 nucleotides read TGCAGCGTGCGGGAGGGCTCCTACAATGAGCAGTTCTTC. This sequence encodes CSVREGSYNEQFF.

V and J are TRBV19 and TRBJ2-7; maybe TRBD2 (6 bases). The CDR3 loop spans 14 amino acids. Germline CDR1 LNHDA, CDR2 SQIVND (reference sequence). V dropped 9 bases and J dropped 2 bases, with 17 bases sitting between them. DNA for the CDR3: TGTGCCAGCCCAATAGCGGTTGCCACCTACGAGCAGTACTTC. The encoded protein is CASPIAVATYEQYF. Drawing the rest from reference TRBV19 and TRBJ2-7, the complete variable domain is DGGITQSPKYLFRKEGQNVTLSCEQNLNHDAMYWYRQDPGQGLRLIYYSQIVNDFQKGDIAEGYSVSREKKESFPLTVTSAQKNPTAFYLCASPIAVATYEQYFGPGTRLTVT.